The 4 T cell receptor beta chains reported below all come from one sample, sequenced in a study of blood T cells in healthy people across ages. Primed by a sample-barcoded 5' primer and a J-beta primer mix, a second PCR proceeded for about 7 to 11 cycles. TCRdb processed the 5' RACE reads anew with MiXCR; each CDR3 protein has one entry. Of roughly 1,700,000 distinct CDR3 sequences in the sample, approximately 28% were seen once. The sample consisted of blood. Source of these receptors: a woman younger than 45 in good health.

Many counts were recorded for this clonotype. The chain combines TRBV7-9 with TRBJ2-7; 12 nucleotides match TRBD2. CDR1 and CDR2 (germline): SEHNR, FQNEAQ (reference sequence). CDR3 size: 16 residues. The V and J ends lost 4 bases and 0 bases, in that order; junction bases with no gene match: 4. CDR3 in amino acids: CASSSRTSGNSYEQYF. The CDR3 nucleotides are TGTGCCAGCAGCTCGCGGACTAGCGGGAACTCCTACGAGCAGTACTTC.

This chain uses TRBV12-5 with TRBJ1-2; D unclear. The CDR3 runs to 13 residues. The germline gives CDR1 LGHNT, CDR2 FRNRAP. Trimming shortened V by 6 bases and J by 6 bases, and 14 bases separated the two germline ends. CDR3 nucleotides: TGTGCTAGTGGCCTTGGTGGAGTCGATGGCTACACCTTC. Amino acids: CASGLGGVDGYTF.

The table lists this clonotype with a few counts. The CDR3 DNA sequence: TGCGCCAGCAGCCAAGGTACCCTCAGGGAGGACACTGAAGCTTTCTTT. Amino acid sequence: CASSQGTLREDTEAFF. The genes are TRBV4-3 and TRBJ1-1; D might be TRBD1 (5 bases). The CDR3 spans 16 residues. Trimming took 1 base from V and 3 from J, leaving 15 bases between them. Per germline, CDR1 LGHNA and CDR2 YSLEER.

This clonotype was detected many times. V usage is TRBV9 and J usage is TRBJ1-1; no clear D gene. CDR3 length equals 13 residues. Deletions cut 3 bases from V and 3 bases from J, with 9 bases between. The germline V gene encodes CDR1 SGDLS and CDR2 YYNGEE. CDR3 in DNA: TGTGCCAGCAGCGCCCCCGGGGACACTGAAGCTTTCTTT. This sequence encodes CASSAPGDTEAFF.